This passage covers 15 T cell receptor beta chains from one sample sequenced in a study of T-cell reconstitution after alpha-beta-depleted transplantation in children (dated by TCRdb to the mid-2010s). The treatment or condition label, read with the paper, signifies: allogeneic hematopoietic cell transplantation with graft depleted of TCRalphabeta T cells and CD19 B cells. Library preparation used PCR. The data were produced on an Illumina HiSeq 2500. Molecular barcoding was employed in the preparation of TCR libraries, with unique molecular identifiers being used to normalize TCRbeta repertoire quantification. In TCRdb, the public reads were trimmed at Q25 with fastp and aligned with MiXCR, with productive beta chains retained. Each CDR3 protein appears once, grouped with its most common genes and DNA. The table for this sample lists 90,000 to 130,000 distinct CDR3 sequences; roughly 6.1% of them were counted only once. Of the sample, roughly 25% falls within the top ten clones.

The specimen comprised PBMCs, mostly from graft donor cells, sampled 360 days after TCRalphabeta/CD19-depleted stem cell transplant. The receptors stem from a male patient between 2 and 10 years old who had a stem cell transplant for acute lymphoblastic leukemia, so the T cells may come from the graft donor.

The chain has TRBV11-2 and TRBJ2-2; 15 nucleotides line up with TRBD2. The CDR3 contains 17 residues. Losses at the gene ends were 5 bases for V and 6 bases for J; bases not matched to a gene: 7. Per germline, CDR1 SGHAT and CDR2 FQNNGV. The CDR3 DNA follows: TGTGCCAGCAGCCACCGGACTAGCGGGGGGGCCCCCGGGGAGCTGTTTTTT. It specifies CASSHRTSGGAPGELFF. The full variable domain, completed using reference TRBV11-2 and TRBJ2-2, is EAGVAQSPRYKIIEKRQSVAFWCNPISGHATLYWYQQILGQGPKLLIQFQNNGVVDDSQLPKDRFSAERLKGVDSTLKIQPAKLEDSAVYLCASSHRTSGGAPGELFFGEGSRLTVL.

The sample holds a few counts of this clonotype. The V call is TRBV6-4, the J call TRBJ2-1; 8 bases are a match to TRBD2. J lost 0 bases, V lost 6 bases, and 10 bases had no gene match. This CDR3 has 17 amino acids. CDR1 and CDR2 (germline): MRHNA, SNTAGT. CDR3 DNA: TGTGCCAGCAGCCTAACTAGCGGTGGTAGCTCCTACAATGAGCAGTTCTTC. Protein: CASSLTSGGSSYNEQFF.

This clonotype was seen more than once but under ten times. The chain employs TRBV4-3 and TRBJ2-6; D could derive from TRBD1 or TRBD2 (5 bases each). Germline assignment: CDR1 LGHNA and CDR2 YSLEER. The ends were cut back, 0 bases at V and 13 bases at J, with 16 bases in the middle. This CDR3 has 15 amino acids. The CDR3 nucleotides read TGCGCCAGCAGCCAAGATCGCCGGGGCCCGGAGGTCCTGACTTTC. Its translation is CASSQDRRGPEVLTF.

This clonotype has ten or more counts. The chain combines TRBV20-1 with TRBJ2-4, with TRBD1 identical over 8 bases. V shed 6 bases and J 0 bases; nucleotides not matched to a gene: 10. This CDR3 comprises 16 residues. Looked up from germline, CDR1 is DFQATT and CDR2 is SNEGSKA (reference sequence). DNA of the CDR3: TGCAGTGCGCCAGACAGGGGCCCTTTAGCCAAAAACATTCAGTACTTC. Translated: CSAPDRGPLAKNIQYF.

This clonotype has a count of ten or more. The chain has TRBV12-3 or TRBV12-4 and TRBJ2-2, with D possibly matching TRBD1 (5 bases). The CDR3 consists of 12 residues. V lost 8 bases, J lost 5 bases, and 9 bases lay in between. Here the CDR3 DNA reads TGTGCCAGCGACAGTGTTACCGGGGAGCTGTTTTTT. It translates to CASDSVTGELFF.

The table lists this clonotype with many counts. This chain joins TRBV6-5 and TRBJ2-2; weak D call: TRBD2 (5 bases). This CDR3 contains 13 residues. The V end lost 6 bases, the J end lost 6 bases, and 11 bases lay between the germline ends. CDR1 MNHEY and CDR2 SVGAGI come from the germline V gene. CDR3 DNA: TGTGCCAGCAGCCAGGAGGCCCCCGGGGAGCTGTTTTTT. This gives the protein CASSQEAPGELFF.

This clonotype came up a few times. The CDR3 DNA is TGTGCCAGCACCTCCGGGACAGGGGTATACAATGAGCAGTTCTTC. It yields the protein CASTSGTGVYNEQFF. V is TRBV27 and J is TRBJ2-1, with TRBD1 matching 10 bases. Germline V gene sequence: CDR1 MNHEY, CDR2 SMNVEV (reference sequence). The V and J ends lost 7 bases and 4 bases, in that order; junction bases with no gene match: 7. The CDR3 is 15 residues long.

This clonotype was counted only a few times. The chain employs TRBV6-1 and TRBJ2-5; D is uncertain. The CDR3 spans 14 residues. CDR1 MNHNS and CDR2 SASEGT come from the germline V gene. Trimming stripped 1 base from V and 5 bases from J, with 11 bases between. The CDR3 protein is CASSEGIVWETQYF. The CDR3 coding sequence is TGTGCCAGCAGTGAAGGGATAGTGTGGGAGACCCAGTACTTC.

The V gene is TRBV20-1, the J gene TRBJ2-3; possible D gene TRBD1, 5 bases. The CDR3 contains 12 residues. CDR1 DFQATT and CDR2 SNEGSKA come from the germline V gene (reference sequence). The CDR3 spells CSLKGNTDTQYF. In nucleotides, the CDR3 is TGCAGCCTTAAGGGGAACACAGATACGCAGTATTTT.

This rearrangement joins TRBV30 to TRBJ2-3, with D perhaps TRBD1 (5 bases). The CDR3 has 13 amino acids. Germline assignment: CDR1 GTSNPN and CDR2 SVGIG (reference sequence). Trimming removed 0 bases at V and 4 bases at J, with 8 bases between. CDR3 sequence: CAWSVLRADTQYF. The CDR3 DNA is TGTGCCTGGAGTGTACTCAGGGCAGATACGCAGTATTTT.

This chain uses TRBV27 with TRBJ2-2; 9 bases line up with TRBD2. V gave up 7 bases and J gave up 4 bases; unmatched junction bases: 10. CDR1 MNHEY and CDR2 SMNVEV come from the germline V gene (reference sequence). The CDR3 is 16 residues long. Here the CDR3 DNA reads TGTGCCAGCAACACCTTAGCGGGAGTCGGCACCGGGGAGCTGTTTTTT. Its protein is CASNTLAGVGTGELFF.

This clonotype was seen many times. The chain employs TRBV28 and TRBJ2-1, with 11 bases lining up with TRBD2. V dropped 3 bases and J dropped 2; count of bases not matched to a gene: 3. Germline assignment: CDR1 MDHEN and CDR2 SYDVKM. CDR3 length equals 16 residues. Here the CDR3 DNA reads TGTGCCAGCAGTTTGTCACTAGCGGGAGCCTACAATGAGCAGTTCTTC. Translating it yields CASSLSLAGAYNEQFF.

The chain employs TRBV18 and TRBJ2-3; 10 bases map to TRBD2. The V gene end was trimmed by 2 bases and the J gene end by 6 bases; junction bases not matched to a gene: 11. From germline, CDR1 is KGHSH and CDR2 LQKENI. The CDR3 spans 17 residues. The CDR3 DNA reads TGTGCCAGCTCACCATTGGTGATAGCGGGAGGTATCGATACGCAGTATTTT. Translating gives CASSPLVIAGGIDTQYF.

The table lists this clonotype with many counts. The chain uses TRBV7-9 and TRBJ1-1, with D hard to call. The CDR3 runs to 15 residues. The V end was cut by 0 bases, the J end by 0 bases, with 8 bases between. The V gene's germline CDR1 is SEHNR and CDR2 FQNEAQ (reference sequence). In DNA, the CDR3 is TGTGCCAGCAGCTTAGCAGACCGGATGAACACTGAAGCTTTCTTT. Its protein is CASSLADRMNTEAFF.

This clonotype was seen a handful of times. This chain connects TRBV20-1 to TRBJ2-7; either TRBD1 or TRBD2 may fit D (6 bases each). In germline, CDR1 is DFQATT, CDR2 SNEGSKA (reference sequence). This CDR3 is built from 13 residues. Trimming took off 1 base at V and 3 bases at J, with 10 bases between the two ends. The CDR3 loop is CSARGRGNYEQYF. The CDR3 DNA follows: TGCAGTGCTAGAGGGAGGGGGAACTACGAGCAGTACTTC.